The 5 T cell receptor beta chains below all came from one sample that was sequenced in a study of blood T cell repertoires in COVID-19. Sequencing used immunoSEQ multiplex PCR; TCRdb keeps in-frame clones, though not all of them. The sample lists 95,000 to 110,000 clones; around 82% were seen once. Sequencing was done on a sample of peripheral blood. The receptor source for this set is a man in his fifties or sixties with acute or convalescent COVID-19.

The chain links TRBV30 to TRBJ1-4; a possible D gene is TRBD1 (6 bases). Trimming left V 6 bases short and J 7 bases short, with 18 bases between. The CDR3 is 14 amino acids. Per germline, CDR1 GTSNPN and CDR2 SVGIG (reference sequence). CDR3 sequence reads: CACSGGLFLEKLFF. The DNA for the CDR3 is TGTGCCTGCTCCGGGGGGCTCTTTCTTGAAAAACTGTTTTTT.

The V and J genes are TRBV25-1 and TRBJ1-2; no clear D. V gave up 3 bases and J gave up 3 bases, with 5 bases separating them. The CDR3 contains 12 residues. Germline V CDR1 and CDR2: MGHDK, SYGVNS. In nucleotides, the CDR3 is TGTGCCAGCAGTGACAACTACTATGGCTACACCTTC. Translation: CASSDNYYGYTF.

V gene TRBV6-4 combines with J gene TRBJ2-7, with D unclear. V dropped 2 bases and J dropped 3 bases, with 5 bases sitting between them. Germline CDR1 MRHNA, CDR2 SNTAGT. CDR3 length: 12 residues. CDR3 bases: TGTGCCAGCAGTGACACGGGCTACGAGCAGTACTTC. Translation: CASSDTGYEQYF.

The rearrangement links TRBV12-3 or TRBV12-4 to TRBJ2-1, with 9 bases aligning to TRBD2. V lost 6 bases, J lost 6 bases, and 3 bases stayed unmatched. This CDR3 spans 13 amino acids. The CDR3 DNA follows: TGTGCCAGCAGGAGGACTAGCGCCAATGAGCAGTTCTTC. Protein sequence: CASRRTSANEQFF.

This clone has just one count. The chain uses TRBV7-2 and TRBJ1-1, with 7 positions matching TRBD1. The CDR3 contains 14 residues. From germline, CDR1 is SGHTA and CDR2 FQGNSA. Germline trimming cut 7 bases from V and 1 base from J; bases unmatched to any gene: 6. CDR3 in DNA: TGTGCCAGCACCCTTGACAGGGCGAACACTGAAGCTTTCTTT. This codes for CASTLDRANTEAFF.